The sample holds one count of the clone carrying this T cell receptor beta chain. Its antigen is not known. Trimming took off 1 base at V and 2 bases at J, with 12 bases between the two ends. CDR3 size: 15 residues. Germline CDR1 reads LNHDA; CDR2 reads SQIVND (reference sequence). These data come from a study of regulatory T cells in long-lasting Graves disease. Across the whole study: Persistent Graves' disease meant over 5 years of antithyroid drugs with positive TSH receptor antibodies. Broader study findings: Accuracy may have been reduced by the small sample size.

Investigators prepared the TCR beta libraries by applying iRepertoire HTBI primers and Arm-PCR of CDR3 regions. One entry per CDR3 protein, called by TCRdb with MiXCR from the multiplex PCR reads. The data show over 450,000 distinct CDR3 sequences, roughly a fifth seen once. Time point reported: persistent/refractory GD, antithyroid drugs over 5 years with positive TRAb. Researchers made the TCR library from RNA that was extracted from PBMCs. This TCR was recovered from a female donor with Graves disease. The V gene is TRBV19, the J gene TRBJ2-7; D remains ambiguous. This specimen consisted of peripheral blood mononuclear cells (PBMCs), obtained when the disease was refractory, from a patient treated with antithyroid drugs. The CDR3 reads CASSIAFGRTYEQYF. The DNA of the CDR3 is TGTGCCAGTAGTATAGCATTTGGCCGGACCTACGAGCAGTACTTC.